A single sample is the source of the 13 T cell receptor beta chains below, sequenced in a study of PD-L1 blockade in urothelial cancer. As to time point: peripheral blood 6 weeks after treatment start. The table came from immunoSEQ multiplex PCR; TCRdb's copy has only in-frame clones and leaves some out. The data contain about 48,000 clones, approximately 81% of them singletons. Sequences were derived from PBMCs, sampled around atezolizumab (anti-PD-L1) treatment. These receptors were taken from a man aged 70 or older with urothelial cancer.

The CDR3 spells CASSFQGDTEAFF. The CDR3 nucleotides are TGTGCCAGCAGCTTCCAGGGTGACACTGAAGCTTTCTTT. The V and J genes are TRBV11-3 and TRBJ1-1, with D tentatively TRBD1 (5 bases). Germline CDR1 and CDR2: SGHNT and YENEEA. Trimming took off 3 bases at V and 3 bases at J, with 8 bases between the two ends. The CDR3 runs to 13 residues.

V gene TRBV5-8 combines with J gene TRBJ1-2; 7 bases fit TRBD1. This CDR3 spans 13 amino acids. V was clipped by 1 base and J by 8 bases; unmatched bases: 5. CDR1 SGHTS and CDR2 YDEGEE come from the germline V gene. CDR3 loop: CASSLRQGDGYTF. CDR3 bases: TGTGCCAGCAGCTTGAGGCAGGGGGACGGCTACACCTTC.

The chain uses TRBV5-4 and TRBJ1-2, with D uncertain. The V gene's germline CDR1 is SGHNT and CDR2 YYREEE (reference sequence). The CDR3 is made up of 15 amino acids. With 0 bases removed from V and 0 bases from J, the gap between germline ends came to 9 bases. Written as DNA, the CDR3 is TGTGCCAGCAGCTTGGACAGTTTATCTAACTATGGCTACACCTTC. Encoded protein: CASSLDSLSNYGYTF. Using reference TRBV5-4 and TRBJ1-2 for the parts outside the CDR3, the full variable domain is ETGVTQSPTHLIKTRGQQVTLRCSSQSGHNTVSWYQQALGQGPQFIFQYYREEENGRGNFPPRFSGLQFPNYSSELNVNALELDDSALYLCASSLDSLSNYGYTFGSGTRLTVV.

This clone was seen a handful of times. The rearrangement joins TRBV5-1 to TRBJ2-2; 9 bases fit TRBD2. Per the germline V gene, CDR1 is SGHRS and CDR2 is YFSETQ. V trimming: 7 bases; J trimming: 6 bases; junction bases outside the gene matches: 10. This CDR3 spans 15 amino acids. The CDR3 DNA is TGCGCCAGCCGCTCGGATAGCGGGAGCTCCGGGGAGCTGTTTTTT. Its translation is CASRSDSGSSGELFF.

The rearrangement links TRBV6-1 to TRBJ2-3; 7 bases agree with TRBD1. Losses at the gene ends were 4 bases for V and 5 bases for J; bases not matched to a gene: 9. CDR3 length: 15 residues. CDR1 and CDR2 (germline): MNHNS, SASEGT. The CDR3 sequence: CASSVRTGRGDTQYF. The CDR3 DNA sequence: TGTGCCAGCAGTGTTCGGACAGGCAGGGGAGATACGCAGTATTTT.

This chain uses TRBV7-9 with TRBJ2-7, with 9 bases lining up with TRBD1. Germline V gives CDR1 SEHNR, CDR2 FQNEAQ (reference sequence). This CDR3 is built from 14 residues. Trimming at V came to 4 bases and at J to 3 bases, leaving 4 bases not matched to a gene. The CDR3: CASSSGTGIYEQYF. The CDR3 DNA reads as TGTGCCAGCAGCTCCGGGACAGGGATCTACGAGCAGTACTTC.

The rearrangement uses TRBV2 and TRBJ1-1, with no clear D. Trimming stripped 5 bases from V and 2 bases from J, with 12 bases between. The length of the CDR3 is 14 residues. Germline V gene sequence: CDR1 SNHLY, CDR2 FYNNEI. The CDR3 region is CASSYFTGNTEAFF. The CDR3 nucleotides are TGTGCCAGCAGTTACTTTACGGGAAACACTGAAGCTTTCTTT.

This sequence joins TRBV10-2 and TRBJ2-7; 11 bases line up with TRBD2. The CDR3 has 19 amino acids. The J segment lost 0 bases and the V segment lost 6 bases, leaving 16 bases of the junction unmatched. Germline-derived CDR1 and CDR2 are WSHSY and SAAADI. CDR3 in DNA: TGCGCCAGCAGAACCCTAGCCCGCGCCGGGACTAGCGGCTCCTACGAGCAGTACTTC. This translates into CASRTLARAGTSGSYEQYF.

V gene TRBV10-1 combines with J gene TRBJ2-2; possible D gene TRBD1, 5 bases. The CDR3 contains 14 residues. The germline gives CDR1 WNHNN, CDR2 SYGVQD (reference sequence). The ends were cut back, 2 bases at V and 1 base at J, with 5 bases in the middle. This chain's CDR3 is CASSETGNTGELFF. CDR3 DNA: TGCGCCAGCAGTGAGACAGGGAACACCGGGGAGCTGTTTTTT.

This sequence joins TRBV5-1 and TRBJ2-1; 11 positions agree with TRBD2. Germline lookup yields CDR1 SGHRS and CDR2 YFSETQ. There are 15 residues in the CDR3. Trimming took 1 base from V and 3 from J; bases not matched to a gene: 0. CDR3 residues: CASSLTSGGYNEQFF. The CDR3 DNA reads TGCGCCAGCAGCTTGACTAGCGGGGGCTACAATGAGCAGTTCTTC.

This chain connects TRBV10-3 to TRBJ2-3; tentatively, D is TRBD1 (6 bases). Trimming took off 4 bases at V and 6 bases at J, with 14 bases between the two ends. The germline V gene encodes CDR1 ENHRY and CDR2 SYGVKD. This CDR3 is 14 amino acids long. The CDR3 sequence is CAISGSRTADTQYF. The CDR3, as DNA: TGTGCCATCAGTGGCTCTAGGACAGCTGATACGCAGTATTTT.

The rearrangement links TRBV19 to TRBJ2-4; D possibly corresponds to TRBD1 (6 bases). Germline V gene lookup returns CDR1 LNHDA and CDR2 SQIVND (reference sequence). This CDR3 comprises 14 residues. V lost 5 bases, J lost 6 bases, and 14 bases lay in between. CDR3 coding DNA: TGTGCCAGTAGTCTCAGGGGAAGGTCAAACATTCAGTACTTC. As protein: CASSLRGRSNIQYF. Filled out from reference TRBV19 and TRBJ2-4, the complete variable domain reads DGGITQSPKYLFRKEGQNVTLSCEQNLNHDAMYWYRQDPGQGLRLIYYSQIVNDFQKGDIAEGYSVSREKKESFPLTVTSAQKNPTAFYLCASSLRGRSNIQYFGAGTRLSVL.

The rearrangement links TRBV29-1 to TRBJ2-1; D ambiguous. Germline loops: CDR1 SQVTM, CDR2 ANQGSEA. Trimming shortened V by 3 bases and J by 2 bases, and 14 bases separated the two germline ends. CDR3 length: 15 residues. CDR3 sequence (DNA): TGCAGCGTTGAGGGTGGCGCGGAGACCTACAATGAGCAGTTCTTC. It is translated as CSVEGGAETYNEQFF.